The clone carrying this T cell receptor (beta chain) was seen a single time. What it recognizes is unknown. This CDR3 contains 14 residues. Trimming pared 1 base from V and 4 bases from J, leaving 11 bases between. Germline V lookup: CDR1 SGHRS, CDR2 YFSETQ. The data were obtained in a study of shared clonotypes between healthy human individuals. Across the whole study: Each donor's CD4 naive and CD4 memory cells filled three plates apiece, CD8 naive two, and CD8 memory one.

The sorted-subset replicate PCRs were given around 190 ng DNA, which is tens of thousands of T cell genomes. The authors' processing: Because ImmunoSEQ provided only junction sequences with no quality scores, the filtering differed. Data came from immunoSEQ multiplex PCR; TCRdb stores just in-frame clones and leaves some out. That table supplies the V and J calls and clone size; D and trimming were determined from the DNA. The sample records 980,000 or so clones, 70% to 85% being singletons. Overall study findings and caveats: What limited the represented genetic and exposure-history diversity was the small number of donors.

The V gene is TRBV5-1, the J gene TRBJ2-5, with D perhaps TRBD2 (7 bases). The origin of this receptor is a young man in good health. The material sequenced was memory CD4+ T cells sorted from blood. As to subset: CD45RA-negative fraction. For the CDR3, the DNA is TGCGCCAGCAGCTTGAGGGGGGGCTTAGAGACCCAGTACTTC. It specifies CASSLRGGLETQYF. The whole variable domain, filled in from reference TRBV5-1 and TRBJ2-5, reads KAGVTQTPRYLIKTRGQQVTLSCSPISGHRSVSWYQQTPGQGLQFLFEYFSETQRNKGNFPGRFSGRQFSNSRSEMNVSTLELGDSALYLCASSLRGGLETQYFGPGTRLLVL.